This T cell receptor beta chain was sequenced for a study of blood T cell repertoires in COVID-19. Study processing details: Estimation of nucleated cell counts relied on the amplification of reference gene primers. TCRdb's table, derived via immunoSEQ multiplex PCR, lists solely in-frame clones and lacks some. That table supplies the V and J calls and clone size; D and trimming were determined from the DNA. The table records a few hundred thousand clones, roughly nine tenths of them present only once. This CDR3 region has 16 residues. The V gene's germline CDR1 is SGHRS and CDR2 YFSETQ. Trimming left V 6 bases short and J 2 bases short, with 15 bases between.

The receptor comes from a woman in her fifties or sixties who had recovered from COVID-19. The gene calls are TRBV5-1 and TRBJ2-6; D possibly corresponds to TRBD2 (6 bases). Sequencing was carried out using PBMCs or T cells enriched from blood (not recorded which). CDR3 region: CASMEGTGAGANVLTF. CDR3 nucleotide sequence: TGCGCCAGCATGGAGGGAACGGGGGCTGGGGCCAACGTCCTGACTTTC.